This TCR beta chain appears in the sequencing data of a study of regulatory and conventional T cells in RAG deficiency. Only in-frame clones appear in the TCRdb table, and some are missing; sequencing was by immunoSEQ multiplex PCR. The data show 40,000 to 55,000 clones, 75% to 90% seen once. As regards this clone: Its specificity is unknown.

Genomic DNA came from blood conventional CD4+ T cells gated CD25-low CD127-high. Study-wide results and limits: Shannon entropy fell and Simpson indices rose in RAG-deficient patients. Treg unique TCR beta sequences were about 92-fold fewer in Omenn syndrome and CID/AS patients than controls. In Omenn syndrome, Treg and Tconv repertoires overlapped >80%.

CDR1 is MNHEY and CDR2 is SVGAGI in the germline V gene. CDR3 size: 14 residues. Trimming cost V 5 bases and J 4 bases; bases outside gene matches: 5. This same sample was also part of a study on regulatory T cells. That study reports: The PCR used 52 TRBV and 13 TRBJ primers. Patient repertoires had restricted TRB V-J pairs and skewed V and J usage, most in Tregs.

The sequence was collected from a human donor in good health. The sample taken for sequencing was CD4+ effector T cells sorted from blood. The V call is TRBV6-5, the J call TRBJ1-5; 7 bases map to TRBD1. Written as DNA, the CDR3 is TGTGCCAGCAGTCCGGACAGGAGAAATCAGCCCCAGCATTTT. Its protein is CASSPDRRNQPQHF.